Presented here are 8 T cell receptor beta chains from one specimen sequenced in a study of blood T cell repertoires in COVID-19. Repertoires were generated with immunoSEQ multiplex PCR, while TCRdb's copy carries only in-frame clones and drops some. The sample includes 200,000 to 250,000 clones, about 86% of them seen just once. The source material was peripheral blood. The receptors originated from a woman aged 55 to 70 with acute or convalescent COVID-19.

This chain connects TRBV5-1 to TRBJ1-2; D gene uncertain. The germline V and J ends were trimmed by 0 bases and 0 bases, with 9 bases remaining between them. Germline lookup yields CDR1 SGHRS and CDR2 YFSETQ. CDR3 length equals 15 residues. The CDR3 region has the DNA TGCGCCAGCAGCTTGGAGGCCGGAGCTAACTATGGCTACACCTTC. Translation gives CASSLEAGANYGYTF.

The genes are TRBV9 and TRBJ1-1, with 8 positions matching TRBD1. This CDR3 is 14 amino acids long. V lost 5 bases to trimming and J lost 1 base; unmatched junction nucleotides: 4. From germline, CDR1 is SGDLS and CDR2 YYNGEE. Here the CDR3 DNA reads TGTGCCAGCAGTAAGACAGGGGCGAACACTGAAGCTTTCTTT. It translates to CASSKTGANTEAFF.

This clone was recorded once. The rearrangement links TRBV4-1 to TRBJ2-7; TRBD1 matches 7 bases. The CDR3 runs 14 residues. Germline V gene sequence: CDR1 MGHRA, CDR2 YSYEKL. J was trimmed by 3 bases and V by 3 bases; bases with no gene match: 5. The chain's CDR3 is CASSQTDRRYEQYF. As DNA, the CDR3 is TGCGCCAGCAGCCAGACGGACAGGCGCTACGAGCAGTACTTC.

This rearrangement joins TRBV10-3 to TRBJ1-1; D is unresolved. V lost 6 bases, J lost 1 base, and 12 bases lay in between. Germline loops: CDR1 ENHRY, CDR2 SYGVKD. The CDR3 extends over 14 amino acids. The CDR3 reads CAIRATLKNTEAFF. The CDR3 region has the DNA TGTGCCATCAGAGCGACGCTGAAGAACACTGAAGCTTTCTTT.

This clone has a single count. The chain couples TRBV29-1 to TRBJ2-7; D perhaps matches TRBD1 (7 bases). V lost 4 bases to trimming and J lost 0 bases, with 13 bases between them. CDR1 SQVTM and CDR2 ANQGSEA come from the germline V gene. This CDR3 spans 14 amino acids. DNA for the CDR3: TGCAGCGTTGTTAGGGGGGACAGCTCCTACGAGCAGTACTTC. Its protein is CSVVRGDSSYEQYF.

The chain's CDR3 is CASSVGDSAGGPGELFF. The DNA of the CDR3 is TGTGCCAGCAGCGTAGGTGACTCCGCGGGGGGGCCCGGGGAGCTGTTTTTT. The chain recombines TRBV9 with TRBJ2-2; 9 positions match TRBD2. The germline gives CDR1 SGDLS, CDR2 YYNGEE. The ends lost 0 bases at V and 6 bases at J; junction bases unmatched: 9. CDR3 size: 17 residues. Looking up the rest from reference TRBV9 and TRBJ2-2 gives the full variable domain: DSGVTQTPKHLITATGQRVTLRCSPRSGDLSVYWYQQSLDQGLQFLIQYYNGEERAKGNILERFSAQQFPDLHSELNLSSLELGDSALYFCASSVGDSAGGPGELFFGEGSRLTVL.

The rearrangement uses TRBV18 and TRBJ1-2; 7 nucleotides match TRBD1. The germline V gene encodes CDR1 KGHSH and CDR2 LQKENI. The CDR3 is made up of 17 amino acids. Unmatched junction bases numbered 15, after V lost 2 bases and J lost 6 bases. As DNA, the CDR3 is TGTGCCAGCTCACCAGCGATAGCCGGGACAGCAATAAATGGCTACACCTTC. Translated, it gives CASSPAIAGTAINGYTF.

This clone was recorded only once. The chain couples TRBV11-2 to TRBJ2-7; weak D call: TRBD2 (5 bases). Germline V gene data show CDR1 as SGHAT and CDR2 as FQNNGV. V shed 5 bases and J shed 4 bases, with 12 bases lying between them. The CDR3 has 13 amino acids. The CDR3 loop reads CASSLNGGYEQYF. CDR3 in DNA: TGTGCCAGCAGCCTGAACGGCGGGTACGAGCAGTACTTC.